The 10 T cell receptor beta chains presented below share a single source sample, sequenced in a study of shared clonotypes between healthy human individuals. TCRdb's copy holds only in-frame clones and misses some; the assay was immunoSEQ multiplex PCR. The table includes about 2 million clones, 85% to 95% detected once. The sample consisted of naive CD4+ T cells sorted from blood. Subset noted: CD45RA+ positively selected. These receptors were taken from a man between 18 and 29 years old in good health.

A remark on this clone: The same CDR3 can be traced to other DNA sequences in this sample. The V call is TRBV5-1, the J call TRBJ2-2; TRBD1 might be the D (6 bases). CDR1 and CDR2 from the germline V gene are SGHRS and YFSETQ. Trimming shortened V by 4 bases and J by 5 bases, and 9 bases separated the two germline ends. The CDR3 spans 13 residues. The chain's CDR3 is CASSLQGTGELFF. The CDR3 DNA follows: TGCGCCAGCAGCCTACAGGGAACCGGGGAGCTGTTTTTT.

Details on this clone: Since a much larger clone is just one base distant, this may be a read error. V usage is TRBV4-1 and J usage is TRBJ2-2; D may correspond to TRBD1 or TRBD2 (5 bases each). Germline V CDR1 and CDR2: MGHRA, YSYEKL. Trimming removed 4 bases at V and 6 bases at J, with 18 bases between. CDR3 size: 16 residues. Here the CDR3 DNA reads TGCGCCAGCAGCCCCGTGAGGGGCAGCAACGCCGGGGAGCTGTTTTTT. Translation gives CASSPVRGSNAGELFF.

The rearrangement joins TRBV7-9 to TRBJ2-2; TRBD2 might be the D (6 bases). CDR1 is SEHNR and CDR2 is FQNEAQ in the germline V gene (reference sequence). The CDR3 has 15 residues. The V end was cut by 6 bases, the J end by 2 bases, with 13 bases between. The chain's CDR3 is CASSDIGTNTGELFF. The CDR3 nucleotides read TGTGCCAGCAGTGACATAGGGACTAACACCGGGGAGCTGTTTTTT.

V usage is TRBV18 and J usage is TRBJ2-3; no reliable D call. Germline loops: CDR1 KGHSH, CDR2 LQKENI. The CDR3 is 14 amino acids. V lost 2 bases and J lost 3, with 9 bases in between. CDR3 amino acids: CASSPGFETDTQYF. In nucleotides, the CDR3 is TGTGCCAGCTCACCAGGGTTTGAGACAGATACGCAGTATTTT.

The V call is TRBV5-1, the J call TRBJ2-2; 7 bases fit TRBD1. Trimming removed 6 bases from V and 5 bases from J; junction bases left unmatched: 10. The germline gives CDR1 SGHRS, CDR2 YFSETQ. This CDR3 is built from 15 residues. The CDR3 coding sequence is TGCGCCAGCAACCTAGACAGGGTTACTACCGGGGAGCTGTTTTTT. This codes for CASNLDRVTTGELFF.

CDR3 region: CASSFGRSQEAQYF. The CDR3 bases are TGTGCCAGTAGTTTCGGACGGTCCCAAGAAGCCCAGTACTTC. The gene calls are TRBV19 and TRBJ2-5; D remains unclear. CDR1 and CDR2 (germline): LNHDA, SQIVND (reference sequence). Deletions cut 5 bases from V and 9 bases from J, with 19 bases between. The CDR3 is 14 amino acids.

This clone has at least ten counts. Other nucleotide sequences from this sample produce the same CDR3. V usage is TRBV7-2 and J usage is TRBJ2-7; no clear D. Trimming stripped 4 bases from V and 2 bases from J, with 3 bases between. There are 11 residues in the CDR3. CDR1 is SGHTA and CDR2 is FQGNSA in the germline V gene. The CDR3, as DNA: TGTGCCAGCAGCTCCGCCTACGAGCAGTACTTC. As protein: CASSSAYEQYF.

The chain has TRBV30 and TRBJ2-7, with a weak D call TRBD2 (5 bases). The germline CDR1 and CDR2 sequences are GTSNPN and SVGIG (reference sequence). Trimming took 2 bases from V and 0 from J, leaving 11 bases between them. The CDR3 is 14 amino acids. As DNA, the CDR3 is TGTGCCTGGAGTAGAGGGTTTGTCTCCTACGAGCAGTACTTC. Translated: CAWSRGFVSYEQYF.

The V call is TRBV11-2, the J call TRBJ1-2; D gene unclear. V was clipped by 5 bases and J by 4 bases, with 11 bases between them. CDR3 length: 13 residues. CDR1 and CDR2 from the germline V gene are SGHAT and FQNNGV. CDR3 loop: CASSETALYGYTF. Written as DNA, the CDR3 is TGTGCCAGCAGCGAGACGGCGCTCTATGGCTACACCTTC.

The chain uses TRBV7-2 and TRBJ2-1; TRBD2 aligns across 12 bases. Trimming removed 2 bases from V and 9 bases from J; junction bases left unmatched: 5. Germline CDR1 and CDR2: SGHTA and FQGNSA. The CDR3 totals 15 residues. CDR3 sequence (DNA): TGTGCCAGCAGCTTACAGGGACTAGCGGGTTTTGAGCAGTTCTTC. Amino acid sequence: CASSLQGLAGFEQFF.